Listed here is a single T cell receptor (beta chain). This CDR3 is built from 13 residues. The ends were cut back, 1 base at V and 8 bases at J, with 11 bases in the middle. Per germline, CDR1 PRHDT and CDR2 FYEKMQ (reference sequence). The use of genomic DNA as template underpinned the TCR beta VDJ and CDR3 profiling. One entry per CDR3 protein, called by TCRdb with MiXCR from the reads. The sample lists approximately 180,000 distinct CDR3 sequences; roughly 50% were seen once. This sample was included in a study of CD8+CD57+ T cells in acquired aplastic anemia. About the study: Average DNA yield from sorted CD4+ and CD8+ cells was approximately 3.2 ug.

CD8+CD57+ cell expansion had been shown by flow cytometry in patients chosen for sequencing. Every patient presented with severe acquired aplastic anemia. Patients had undergone no therapy by the time their blood was sampled. The chain employs TRBV13 and TRBJ1-1; no reliable D call. Sample: sorted CD4+, CD8+, or CD8+CD57+ T cells (not recorded which) from PBMCs. The receptor comes from a human donor with aplastic anemia. The CDR3 is CASSLVGPAEAFF. The CDR3 DNA sequence: TGTGCCAGCAGCTTAGTAGGTCCGGCAGAAGCTTTCTTT.